This T cell receptor beta chain was identified during a study of cytomegalovirus exposure and HLA in healthy donors. Primers for the PCR totalled 60 Vbeta and 13 Jbeta. Assay: immunoSEQ multiplex PCR; the TCRdb copy retains only in-frame clones and omits some. The data show approximately 210,000 clones, about 80% seen once. The CDR3 is 16 residues long. Germline V gene lookup returns CDR1 SGHRS and CDR2 YFSETQ. Trimming removed 0 bases from V and 0 bases from J, with 7 bases in between. The rearrangement joins TRBV5-1 to TRBJ2-6; D ambiguous. The sequence was collected from a middle-aged woman in good health and CMV-seronegative. Source material: PBMCs. The CDR3 DNA follows: TGCGCCAGCAGCTTGGTCGATAGCTCTGGGGCCAACGTCCTGACTTTC. Residues: CASSLVDSSGANVLTF.